These T cell receptor beta chains were read from a single sample in a study of shared clonotypes between healthy human individuals. The method was immunoSEQ multiplex PCR; TCRdb's version includes in-frame clones alone and lacks a portion of them. Of 660,000 or so clones listed, about 95% are singletons. Specimen: naive CD8+ T cells sorted from blood. These receptors were obtained from a woman aged 25-40 years in good health. Each CDR3 is given with its conserved first and last residue. The D gene is left open where the match is weak. Clone size is stated in some rows and not others, as once, few, many or a class when expanded.

>TRBJ2-7|TRBD1|TRBV30|.
TGTGCCTGTACACCGGGACAGGGACCCTACGAGCAGTACTTC
CACTPGQGPYEQYF
>TRBJ2-7|TRBD1|TRBV27|.
TGTGCCACTCTACCCGGGACAGGCTACGAGCAGTACTTC
CATLPGTGYEQYF
>TRBJ2-6|.|TRBV27|.
TGTGCCAGCACCTCCCGGACGGGCTCTGGGGCCAACGTCCTGACTTTC
CASTSRTGSGANVLTF
>TRBJ1-2|TRBD1|TRBV9|.
TGTGCCAGCAGCGCATTTCAGGGGGATCGATATGGCTACACCTTC
CASSAFQGDRYGYTF
>TRBJ2-3|TRBD2|TRBV27|once
TGTGCCAGCAGCCCGACTAGCGCGGGGATTACGCAGTATTTT
CASSPTSAGITQYF
>TRBJ2-7|TRBD1|TRBV7-3|.
TGTGCCAGCAGCTATTATAGGGGGCTCCTATACGAGCAGTACTTC
CASSYYRGLLYEQYF
>TRBJ1-2|.|TRBV18|.
TGTGCCAGCTCACCTGCCACCGGACAGCTGAAAAAGGCTAACTATGGCTACACCTTC
CASSPATGQLKKANYGYTF
>TRBJ2-5|TRBD2|TRBV2|.
TGTGCCAGCAGTGAACGGTCGGGAGGGAAAGAGACCCAGTACTTC
CASSERSGGKETQYF
>TRBJ2-5|TRBD1|TRBV10-3|.
TGTGCCATCAGTGAGTCCTATTACAGGGGGCAAGAGACCCAGTACTTC
CAISESYYRGQETQYF
>TRBJ1-4|.|TRBV5-5|.
TGTGCCAGCAGCTTGGCTCAGGGAGGGGAAAAACTGTTTTTT
CASSLAQGGEKLFF
>TRBJ1-5|.|TRBV11-2|.
TGTGCCAGCAGCTTAGCGGGGGAGGTCGGGCAGCCCCAGCATTTT
CASSLAGEVGQPQHF
>TRBJ2-5|.|TRBV10-1|.
TGCGCCAGCAGTGATGGGACAATGAAGTGGGAGACCCAGTACTTC
CASSDGTMKWETQYF
>TRBJ1-4|TRBD1|TRBV19|.
TGTGCCAGTAGTATCCGCCCCATACCTTACAGGGGGCGGAAGGAAAAACTGTTTTTT
CASSIRPIPYRGRKEKLFF
>TRBJ1-1|TRBD1|TRBV30|.
TGTGCCTGGGACGGAGGGGGCATTGAAGCTTTCTTT
CAWDGGGIEAFF
>TRBJ1-1|.|TRBV7-8|.
TGTGCCAGCAGCTTATCAGCAGTGGTCAACACTGAAGCTTTCTTT
CASSLSAVVNTEAFF
>TRBJ1-3|.|TRBV11-2|.
TGTGCCAGCAGCTTAGTGGGGGACTCTGGAAACACCATATATTTT
CASSLVGDSGNTIYF
>TRBJ2-3|.|TRBV4-2|.
TGTGCCAGCAGCCAAGGGCCCGCCGGCGGGACCCTCACAGATACGCAGTATTTT
CASSQGPAGGTLTDTQYF
>TRBJ1-5|TRBD1|TRBV28|.
TGTGCCATCACCCAGGGGGCACAGCCCCAGCATTTT
CAITQGAQPQHF
>TRBJ2-3|.|TRBV28|.
TGTGCCAGCAGTTTGGACCTTGTAACAGATACGCAGTATTTT
CASSLDLVTDTQYF
>TRBJ1-2|.|TRBV28|.
TGTGCCAGCAGTTTTGGGGAGGGCTATGGCTACACCTTC
CASSFGEGYGYTF
>TRBJ1-1|.|TRBV7-9|once
TGTGCCAGCAGCACGGGACCCCCAGGTGAAGCTTTCTTT
CASSTGPPGEAFF
>TRBJ2-3|TRBD1|TRBV10-1|.
TGCGCCAGCAGTGATCGACAGGGGCCAACAGATACGCAGTATTTT
CASSDRQGPTDTQYF
>TRBJ1-5|TRBD1|TRBV28|.
TGTGCCAGCACAGTCTCCGAGGGGGCACCGGGTCAGCCCCAGCATTTT
CASTVSEGAPGQPQHF
>TRBJ2-3|TRBD2|TRBV19|.
TGTGCCTGCGGGATGGTAGCGGGAGATACGCAGTATTTT
CACGMVAGDTQYF
>TRBJ2-7|TRBD2|TRBV27|.
TGTGCCAGCGCACGGGGAGGGGCCTACGAGCAGTACTTC
CASARGGAYEQYF
>TRBJ2-7|TRBD2|TRBV6-9|.
TGTGCCAGCAGTTGGGGACTAGGCTGCGAGCAGTACTTC
CASSWGLGCEQYF
>TRBJ2-7|.|TRBV19|.
TGTGCCAGTAGTATAGGTCAGGGTAGCTACGAGCAGTACTTC
CASSIGQGSYEQYF
>TRBJ2-7|.|TRBV7-9|few
TGTGCCAGCAGCTTAAACGGTCTCCCCTACGAGCAGTACTTC
CASSLNGLPYEQYF
>TRBJ2-7|.|TRBV5-1|.
TGCGCCAGCAGCTTGTGGGTGGAGGGCCGTGACGAGCAGTACTTC
CASSLWVEGRDEQYF
>TRBJ2-2|TRBD1|TRBV5-4|.
TGTGCCAGCAGCTTAGACAGGGGGCTTGACGGGGAGCTGTTTTTT
CASSLDRGLDGELFF
>TRBJ2-7|.|TRBV9|.
TGTGCCAGCAGCGTAAGCGACTCCGCCTACGAGCAGTACTTC
CASSVSDSAYEQYF
>TRBJ2-7|.|TRBV27|.
TGTGCCAGCAGTGACCCGGACAAACCAGTTTACGAGCAGTACTTC
CASSDPDKPVYEQYF
>TRBJ2-5|.|TRBV7-6|.
TGTGCCAGCAGCTCAAGTGGGACCCAGTACTTC
CASSSSGTQYF
>TRBJ2-1|TRBD1|TRBV27|.
TGTGCCAGCAGTCTGGGACAGGTTCTAAATGAGCAGTTCTTC
CASSLGQVLNEQFF
>TRBJ2-7|.|TRBV7-9|.
TGTGCCAGCAGCTTAGTACGCGACGAGCAGTACTTC
CASSLVRDEQYF
>TRBJ1-2|TRBD1|TRBV5-6|.
TGTGCCAGCAGCACGTGGACAGGGGGCGCCCAGGGCTACACCTTC
CASSTWTGGAQGYTF
>TRBJ2-7|TRBD2|TRBV5-1|.
TGCGCCAGCAGGGCTAGCGGAAATTACGAGCAGTACTTC
CASRASGNYEQYF
>TRBJ2-7|.|TRBV11-2|.
TGTGCCAGCAGCTCCTCAGTGGGGGACTACGAGCAGTACTTC
CASSSSVGDYEQYF
>TRBJ2-5|TRBD2|TRBV28|.
TGTGCCAGCAGTCCGGGGAGGGGCCAGTACTTC
CASSPGRGQYF
>TRBJ2-4|TRBD1|TRBV11-2|.
TGTGCCAGCAGCTTTAGGGGGGCCGGGACAGGATCTGACATTCAGTACTTC
CASSFRGAGTGSDIQYF
>TRBJ2-7|TRBD2|TRBV28|once
TGTGCCAGCAGTGGGACTACGCTCCGTTACGAGCAGTACTTC
CASSGTTLRYEQYF
>TRBJ2-2|TRBD2|TRBV14|.
TGTGCCAGCAGCCACCGCGTGGGAGGGGCGAACACCGGGGAGCTGTTTTTT
CASSHRVGGANTGELFF
>TRBJ2-7|.|TRBV19|.
TGTGCCAGTAGTATTTCAGGATATACCTACGAGCAGTACTTC
CASSISGYTYEQYF
>TRBJ1-2|TRBD1|TRBV28|.
TGTGCCAGCAGTTTTCGGTCAGGGGGATTCTCGTATGGCTACACCTTC
CASSFRSGGFSYGYTF
>TRBJ2-1|.|TRBV6-6|.
TGTGCCAGCAGTCTTGGGTCTAGAGTCAACAATGAGCAGTTCTTC
CASSLGSRVNNEQFF
>TRBJ2-3|.|TRBV28|once
TGTGCCAGCAGCCTGGACCCAAACACAGATACGCAGTATTTT
CASSLDPNTDTQYF
>TRBJ2-7|.|TRBV10-3|once
TGTGCCACCGACCCGGCCGGGACATCCTCCTACGAGCAGTACTTC
CATDPAGTSSYEQYF
>TRBJ2-7|.|TRBV2|.
TGTGCCAGCGGCTACGAGCAGTACTTC
CASGYEQYF
>TRBJ2-7|.|TRBV29-1|.
TGCAGCGTTCCAGGAGGGGGGGACGTGGACGAGCAGTACTTC
CSVPGGGDVDEQYF
>TRBJ2-3|.|TRBV18|.
TGTGCCAGCTCAGTACGAGGTACGCAGTATTTT
CASSVRGTQYF
>TRBJ1-2|TRBD1|TRBV6-5|.
TGTGCCAGCAGTTCGTTGGACAGGCTGCGAGACTATGGCTACACCTTC
CASSSLDRLRDYGYTF
>TRBJ2-4|.|TRBV28|.
TGTGCCAGCAGTTTATTTCCGGGATCTGACATTCAGTACTTC
CASSLFPGSDIQYF
>TRBJ1-3|TRBD1|TRBV7-9|.
TGTGCCAGCAGCTTAACGACAGGGACCTATGGAAACACCATATATTTT
CASSLTTGTYGNTIYF
>TRBJ2-7|.|TRBV7-9|once
TGTGCCAGCAGCTTAGCGCCCACAACTTTAACCTACGAGCAGTACTTC
CASSLAPTTLTYEQYF
>TRBJ1-1|TRBD1|TRBV28|.
TGTGCCAGCAGTTTATTACCTGGGACAGGGACTGAAGCTTTCTTT
CASSLLPGTGTEAFF
>TRBJ1-2|.|TRBV10-3|.
TGTGCCATCAACAATCCCCAGTCCCCTGGAGTTTACACCTTC
CAINNPQSPGVYTF
>TRBJ2-7|.|TRBV19|.
TGTGCCAGTAGTGACGAACTCCACTCGGGACAAAGGGACTACGAGCAGTACTTC
CASSDELHSGQRDYEQYF
>TRBJ2-7|TRBD2|TRBV14|.
TGTGCCAGCAGCCCTTGGACTAGCGGGAGCTACGAGCAGTACTTC
CASSPWTSGSYEQYF
>TRBJ2-1|TRBD1|TRBV2|.
TGTGCCAGCAGTGAAGAAGACAGGGGGCGTCAAAATGAGCAGTTCTTC
CASSEEDRGRQNEQFF